A single sample is the source of the 3 T cell receptor beta chains below, sequenced in a study of T cells expressing NK-cell markers. TCRdb re-called the 5' RACE reads and catalogs CDR3 proteins one per entry, DNA excluded. Its listing shows 450,000 to 600,000 distinct CDR3 sequences. The sample taken for sequencing was blood T cells: a sorted CD56 or NKG2C T cell subset, CD4+ or CD8+ T cells, or bulk PBMC T cells (not recorded which). All receptors derive from a man between 18 and 29 years old in good health.

The chain has TRBV28 and TRBJ2-3; with no DNA, the TCRdb D assignment of TRBD1 cannot be verified. The CDR3 extends over 13 amino acids. The germline gives CDR1 MDHEN, CDR2 SYDVKM. The chain's CDR3 is CASSLRGPDTQYF.

The V call is TRBV6-2 or TRBV6-3, the J call TRBJ2-1; lacking DNA, the TRBD2 call made by TCRdb goes unchecked. The germline CDR1 and CDR2 sequences are MNHEY and SVGEGT. The CDR3 totals 13 residues. The chain's CDR3 is CASTGLAYNEQFF.

The rearrangement uses TRBV7-8 and TRBJ2-3; TCRdb's D call of TRBD1 is untestable without DNA. Germline-derived CDR1 and CDR2 are SGHVS and FQNEAQ. The CDR3 runs 16 residues. This chain's CDR3 is CASSSLRGAITDTQYF.